The entry that follows covers one TCR beta chain sequence. Other nucleotide sequences in the sample specify the same CDR3. The CDR3 is 14 residues long. Germline V gene data show CDR1 as SGHRS and CDR2 as YFSETQ. V dropped 0 bases and J dropped 2; count of bases not matched to a gene: 1. These data belong to a study of blood T cell repertoires in COVID-19. Original processing methods: Scientists estimated how many nucleated cells there were by amplifying reference gene primers. Produced via immunoSEQ multiplex PCR; TCRdb's table is partial and in-frame only. V, J and clone size derive from that table, while D and trimming were established from the DNA sequence. The sample lists under 120,000 clones; more than 60% were seen once.

The sample was peripheral blood. V is TRBV5-1 and J is TRBJ1-2; 7 bases agree with TRBD1. This TCR came from a man in his 70s with active or convalescent COVID-19. The CDR3 region is CASSLGDRNYGYTF. Written as DNA, the CDR3 is TGCGCCAGCAGCTTGGGGGACAGAAACTATGGCTACACCTTC.